Following are 32 T cell receptor beta chains from one sample sequenced in a study of cytomegalovirus exposure and HLA in healthy donors. The PCR used 60 Vbeta and 13 Jbeta primers. Clones were sequenced by immunoSEQ multiplex PCR, and TCRdb holds only the in-frame ones, with some missing. In the table there are roughly 98,000 clones, about 80% of which are singletons. The material sequenced was PBMCs. The receptors originated from a man aged 40-50 years in good health and CMV-seronegative.

The rearrangement joins TRBV7-3 to TRBJ2-3; D possibly corresponds to TRBD2 (5 bases). Germline CDR1 and CDR2: SGHTA and FQGTGA. The length of the CDR3 is 16 residues. V was pared by 0 bases and J by 0 bases, with 10 bases between. CDR3 residues: CASSLTQRISTDTQYF. The DNA for the CDR3 is TGTGCCAGCAGCTTAACTCAGCGGATAAGCACAGATACGCAGTATTTT.

In the case of this clone: Within the sample, other DNA sequences also encode this same CDR3. The chain carries TRBV2 and TRBJ1-1, with a possible D match to TRBD1 (6 bases). V was trimmed by 6 bases and J by 1 base, leaving 6 bases between them. Germline CDR1 and CDR2: SNHLY and FYNNEI. CDR3 length: 12 amino acids. DNA for the CDR3: TGTGCCAGCAGGACAGGGAACACTGAAGCTTTCTTT. Protein sequence: CASRTGNTEAFF.

The chain has TRBV6-1 and TRBJ2-1; 13 bases fit TRBD2. This CDR3 has 18 residues. J gave up 5 bases and V 2 bases, and 9 bases lay outside the gene matches. Per germline, CDR1 MNHNS and CDR2 SASEGT. The CDR3 is CASSERGLAGVFNNEQFF. The CDR3 region has the DNA TGTGCCAGCAGTGAAAGAGGACTAGCGGGAGTTTTCAACAATGAGCAGTTCTTC.

This clone was seen only a few times. The rearrangement uses TRBV7-8 and TRBJ2-1; TRBD1 might be the D (7 bases). Per germline, CDR1 SGHVS and CDR2 FQNEAQ. The CDR3 spans 16 residues. Trimming removed 5 bases at V and 2 bases at J, with 16 bases between. The CDR3 loop is CASSDKEGATYNEQFF. CDR3 sequence (DNA): TGTGCCAGCAGCGATAAGGAGGGGGCCACCTACAATGAGCAGTTCTTC.

The gene calls are TRBV19 and TRBJ2-1; TRBD1 matches at 9 bases. Germline CDR1 is LNHDA and CDR2 is SQIVND (reference sequence). CDR3 length: 13 residues. V lost 4 bases and J lost 13; bases outside the gene matches: 8. This chain's CDR3 is CASSRIGTGPQFF. The CDR3, as DNA: TGTGCCAGTAGTAGAATAGGGACAGGGCCTCAGTTCTTC.

This clone was seen just once. The chain combines TRBV6-1 with TRBJ2-3; D is uncertain. The CDR3 sequence is 16 residues long. CDR1 is MNHNS and CDR2 is SASEGT in the germline V gene. The V and J ends lost 2 bases and 0 bases respectively, with 12 bases between them. CDR3 sequence: CASSEWLEASTDTQYF. CDR3 coding DNA: TGTGCCAGCAGTGAATGGTTAGAAGCTAGCACAGATACGCAGTATTTT.

The chain links TRBV7-7 to TRBJ2-7, with D unresolved. The germline V gene encodes CDR1 SSHAT and CDR2 FNYEAQ (reference sequence). Trimming pared 4 bases from V and 6 bases from J, leaving 13 bases between. This CDR3 is built from 13 residues. CDR3 sequence (DNA): TGTGCCAGCAGCTCCGACACCTTGGGCGAGCAGTACTTC. Translated, it gives CASSSDTLGEQYF.

In DNA, the CDR3 is TGTGCCAGCAGCCGTGCCGGGACAGGGGGCTTCGGCACCGGGGAGCTGTTTTTT. It codes for CASSRAGTGGFGTGELFF. The chain joins TRBV7-2 to TRBJ2-2, with 12 positions matching TRBD1. This CDR3 has 18 amino acids. Looked up from germline, CDR1 is SGHTA and CDR2 is FQGNSA. Losses at the gene ends were 5 bases for V and 4 bases for J; bases not matched to a gene: 11.

The chain uses TRBV7-9 and TRBJ2-7; D is undetermined. This CDR3 is 13 amino acids long. Germline V gives CDR1 SEHNR, CDR2 FQNEAQ (reference sequence). The germline V and J ends were trimmed by 7 bases and 2 bases, with 12 bases remaining between them. As DNA, the CDR3 is TGTGCCAGCACATCCGCGGAAACCTACGAGCAGTACTTC. Translation gives CASTSAETYEQYF.

This clone was counted only a few times. Other nucleotide sequences in the sample specify the same CDR3. The CDR3 loop is CASSLGQMNTEAFF. DNA for the CDR3: TGTGCCAGCTCACTGGGACAGATGAACACTGAAGCTTTCTTT. The chain links TRBV18 to TRBJ1-1; the match to TRBD1 covers 7 bases. This CDR3 is built from 14 residues. CDR1 and CDR2 from the germline V gene are KGHSH and LQKENI. V dropped 4 bases and J dropped 0; count of bases not matched to a gene: 2.

Turning to this clone: A read error may account for a junction end that differs from germline. The CDR3 region has the DNA TGTTCCAGCAGCTTAGGGACAGTCACAGATACGCAGTATTTT. As protein: CSSSLGTVTDTQYF. V and J are TRBV7-9 and TRBJ2-3; TRBD1 matches at 7 bases. Germline V gives CDR1 SEHNR, CDR2 FQNEAQ (reference sequence). The CDR3 spans 14 residues.

CDR3 loop: CASSLLFVFGTHTGELFF. The CDR3 region has the DNA TGTGCCAGCAGTTTATTGTTTGTCTTCGGGACACACACCGGGGAGCTGTTTTTT. The chain uses TRBV27 and TRBJ2-2; D is possibly TRBD1 (6 bases). V lost 1 base, J lost 3 bases, and 18 bases lay in between. CDR1 MNHEY and CDR2 SMNVEV come from the germline V gene (reference sequence). This CDR3 comprises 18 residues.

The chain couples TRBV2 to TRBJ2-7; D possibly corresponds to TRBD2 (6 bases). Germline CDR1 is SNHLY and CDR2 is FYNNEI. V shed 4 bases and J shed 2 bases, with 12 bases lying between them. The CDR3 is made up of 14 amino acids. Here the CDR3 reads CASSVGRGAYEQYF. DNA of the CDR3: TGTGCCAGCAGTGTCGGGCGGGGAGCCTACGAGCAGTACTTC.

V and J are TRBV28 and TRBJ1-5, with no clear D. Germline CDR1 reads MDHEN; CDR2 reads SYDVKM. The CDR3 runs 14 residues. The V end was cut by 5 bases, the J end by 2 bases, with 10 bases between. DNA of the CDR3: TGTGCCAGCAGTCCTGTATCAGGCAATCAGCCCCAGCATTTT. It encodes CASSPVSGNQPQHF.

The chain links TRBV28 to TRBJ1-2; D is uncertain. Germline V gives CDR1 MDHEN, CDR2 SYDVKM. Trimming removed 7 bases at V and 1 base at J, with 31 bases between. This CDR3 spans 20 amino acids. CDR3 sequence reads: CASTRTPGKSQEKLNYGYTF. The CDR3 region has the DNA TGTGCCAGCACCCGAACCCCGGGGAAGTCCCAGGAGAAACTTAACTATGGCTACACCTTC.

The V call is TRBV28, the J call TRBJ2-7, with 7 bases lining up with TRBD1. The CDR3 length is 17 residues. Germline V gene lookup returns CDR1 MDHEN and CDR2 SYDVKM. V shed 5 bases, J shed 5 bases, and the junction held 18 bases outside the gene matches. The CDR3 is CASSLRGGQVISHEQYF. The DNA for the CDR3 is TGTGCCAGCAGTCTCAGAGGAGGACAGGTTATCTCGCACGAGCAGTACTTC.

The chain is built from TRBV6-1 and TRBJ1-5; D is perhaps TRBD1 (6 bases). V was pared by 0 bases and J by 7 bases, with 13 bases between. The CDR3 extends over 15 amino acids. From germline, CDR1 is MNHNS and CDR2 SASEGT. CDR3 DNA sequence: TGTGCCAGCAGTGAAGCGCTAGGGAGGGGGCAGCCCCAGCATTTT. Encoded protein: CASSEALGRGQPQHF.

This clone was recorded only once. V is TRBV7-2 and J is TRBJ1-5; weak D call: TRBD1 (5 bases). Trimming removed 5 bases at V and 5 bases at J, with 13 bases between. Germline V gene sequence: CDR1 SGHTA, CDR2 FQGNSA. The CDR3 is 14 residues long. CDR3 nucleotide sequence: TGTGCCAGCAGCCCGGCGGCAGGGCATCAGCCCCAGCATTTT. Translation: CASSPAAGHQPQHF.

The V call is TRBV19, the J call TRBJ1-1; no firm D call. CDR3 length equals 13 residues. In germline, CDR1 is LNHDA, CDR2 SQIVND (reference sequence). Trimming left V 4 bases short and J 0 bases short, with 6 bases between. The chain's CDR3 is CASSNTLNTEAFF. The CDR3 DNA is TGTGCCAGTAGTAATACACTGAACACTGAAGCTTTCTTT.

Remarks on this clone: Mismatch with germline at one junction end may stem from a read error. This chain joins TRBV7-9 and TRBJ2-3; D not certain. CDR3 length: 12 amino acids. Germline CDR1 SEHNR, CDR2 FQNEAQ (reference sequence). In DNA, the CDR3 is TGTTCCAGCAGCTTAGACTCGCTTGCGCAGTATTTT. It is translated as CSSSLDSLAQYF.

This chain joins TRBV6-1 and TRBJ2-5; 10 positions match TRBD2. Germline lookup yields CDR1 MNHNS and CDR2 SASEGT. This CDR3 region has 15 residues. The V and J ends lost 2 bases and 5 bases, in that order; junction bases with no gene match: 5. CDR3 amino acids: CASSEFTSGDETQYF. The CDR3 coding sequence is TGTGCCAGCAGTGAATTCACTAGCGGGGACGAGACCCAGTACTTC.

The V gene is TRBV18, the J gene TRBJ1-2, with 8 bases fitting TRBD1. The junction had 9 bases not matched to a gene; V was cut back by 6 bases and J by 6 bases. Germline V gives CDR1 KGHSH, CDR2 LQKENI. This CDR3 comprises 14 residues. The CDR3 DNA sequence: TGTGCCAGCTCTCGGGGACAGGAGACAGATGGCTACACCTTC. Protein: CASSRGQETDGYTF. Supplemented by reference TRBV18 and TRBJ1-2, the full variable domain reads NAGVMQNPRHLVRRRGQEARLRCSPMKGHSHVYWYRQLPEEGLKFMVYLQKENIIDESGMPKERFSAEFPKEGPSILRIQQVVRGDSAAYFCASSRGQETDGYTFGSGTRLTVV.

This chain connects TRBV5-1 to TRBJ2-7; D may be TRBD2 (6 bases). The CDR3 is 14 residues long. Trimming cost V 6 bases and J 6 bases, with 19 bases left between them. Germline assignment: CDR1 SGHRS and CDR2 YFSETQ. The DNA for the CDR3 is TGCGCCAGCAAGGAGGGTCTCTTTTCTGCCGAGCAGTACTTC. Translation gives CASKEGLFSAEQYF.

The chain carries TRBV18 and TRBJ2-3; D is perhaps TRBD1 (6 bases). The CDR3 is 15 amino acids. CDR1 and CDR2 (germline): KGHSH, LQKENI. V was pared by 6 bases and J by 0 bases, with 13 bases between. DNA of the CDR3: TGTGCCAGCTCGCTGGACAGCATAAGCACAGATACGCAGTATTTT. Protein product: CASSLDSISTDTQYF.

V is TRBV30 and J is TRBJ1-1; 7 bases are a match to TRBD1. CDR1 GTSNPN and CDR2 SVGIG come from the germline V gene (reference sequence). This CDR3 has 12 amino acids. V shed 5 bases and J 7 bases; nucleotides not matched to a gene: 7. CDR3 sequence reads: CAWAGQVNEAFF. CDR3 nucleotides: TGTGCCTGGGCCGGACAGGTAAATGAAGCTTTCTTT.

J is TRBJ2-3 and V is TRBV9; the match to TRBD2 covers 12 bases. After removal of 4 bases from V and 4 bases from J, the junction contained 16 bases not matched to a gene. CDR1 and CDR2 from the germline V gene are SGDLS and YYNGEE. The CDR3 sequence is 19 residues long. This CDR3 reads CASSIPSGGAEPYSDTQYF. In nucleotides, the CDR3 is TGTGCCAGCAGCATACCTAGCGGGGGGGCGGAACCCTACTCAGATACGCAGTATTTT.

The genes are TRBV15 and TRBJ2-5; TRBD2 might be the D (6 bases). The V gene's germline CDR1 is LNHNV and CDR2 YYDKDF (reference sequence). CDR3 length: 14 amino acids. V shed 0 bases and J shed 6 bases, with 11 bases lying between them. The CDR3 reads CATSRDTSRQTQYF. The CDR3 nucleotides read TGTGCCACCAGCAGAGATACTAGCCGCCAGACCCAGTACTTC.

J is TRBJ1-2 and V is TRBV7-8; 9 positions match TRBD1. The trim removed 1 base at V and 4 bases at J, leaving 13 bases unmatched. The CDR3 is 18 amino acids. CDR1 and CDR2 (germline): SGHVS, FQNEAQ. DNA of the CDR3: TGTGCCAGCAGCTTAGGCAGACCGGGACAGGGAGCGGTCTATGGCTACACCTTC. Protein: CASSLGRPGQGAVYGYTF.

V gene TRBV7-6 combines with J gene TRBJ2-1, with D possibly TRBD2 on 5 matching bases. The CDR3 spans 16 residues. V dropped 5 bases and J dropped 2 bases, with 16 bases sitting between them. CDR1 and CDR2 (germline): SGHVS, FNYEAQ. CDR3 sequence: CASSVTEAITYNEQFF. The DNA for the CDR3 is TGTGCCAGCAGCGTTACGGAGGCGATTACCTACAATGAGCAGTTCTTC.

J is TRBJ2-3 and V is TRBV7-9, with TRBD2 identical over 8 bases. The CDR3 is 15 amino acids. V shed 4 bases, J shed 3 bases, and the junction held 6 bases outside the gene matches. CDR1 is SEHNR, CDR2 FQNEAQ, per germline (reference sequence). CDR3 residues: CASSSKRETTDTQYF. In nucleotides, the CDR3 is TGTGCCAGCAGCTCGAAGCGGGAGACTACAGATACGCAGTATTTT.

The rearrangement uses TRBV5-4 and TRBJ2-6, with D tentatively TRBD1 (5 bases). The CDR3 is 16 amino acids. Trimming took off 4 bases at V and 0 bases at J, with 11 bases between the two ends. The germline V gene has CDR1 SGHNT and CDR2 YYREEE (reference sequence). The CDR3 bases are TGTGCCAGCAGCGGTGGACACTTCTCTGGGGCCAACGTCCTGACTTTC. The encoded protein is CASSGGHFSGANVLTF. Full variable domain (remainder filled in from reference TRBV5-4 and TRBJ2-6): ETGVTQSPTHLIKTRGQQVTLRCSSQSGHNTVSWYQQALGQGPQFIFQYYREEENGRGNFPPRFSGLQFPNYSSELNVNALELDDSALYLCASSGGHFSGANVLTFGAGSRLTVL.

The chain has TRBV28 and TRBJ2-6; D might be TRBD2 (6 bases). The CDR3 is 19 residues long. Germline V gene lookup returns CDR1 MDHEN and CDR2 SYDVKM. V was trimmed by 5 bases and J by 4 bases, leaving 24 bases between them. The CDR3 sequence is CASSPRRWEAGSGANVLTF. Written as DNA, the CDR3 is TGTGCCAGCAGTCCGAGGCGGTGGGAGGCAGGGTCCGGGGCCAACGTCCTGACTTTC. Using reference TRBV28 and TRBJ2-6 for the parts outside the CDR3, the full variable domain is DVKVTQSSRYLVKRTGEKVFLECVQDMDHENMFWYRQDPGLGLRLIYFSYDVKMKEKGDIPEGYSVSREKKERFSLILESASTNQTSMYLCASSPRRWEAGSGANVLTFGAGSRLTVL.